Listed below are T cell receptor beta chains from one sample, sequenced in a study of shared T cell receptors in the human thymus. Using immunoSEQ multiplex PCR, the repertoire was profiled, and TCRdb retains in-frame clones only, with some absent. Of roughly 700,000 clones listed, 85% to 90% were seen once; the top ten hold 0.0085% to 0.012%. The sample was also reused in another study, on human thymus T cells.

Material for sequencing was thymocytes. The receptors here all came from a boy under two years old with a congenital heart defect. The CDR3 runs from the conserved cysteine through the conserved F or W. Fields, in order: CDR3 DNA, CDR3 protein, V gene, D gene, J gene, clone size. The D gene is left open where the match is weak. The size field is filled for only some rows; it gives once, few, many or a size class.

CDR3nt: TGTGCCAGCAGCTTAGTCGGAGGCGGGCCCTACAATGAGCAGTTCTTC
CDR3aa: CASSLVGGGPYNEQFF
v_gene: TRBV7-8
d_gene: NA
j_gene: TRBJ2-1
abundance: NA

CDR3nt: TGTGCCAGCAGTCCCGGGACTAGCGGAAAGTACAATGAGCAGTTCTTC
CDR3aa: CASSPGTSGKYNEQFF
v_gene: TRBV28
d_gene: TRBD2
j_gene: TRBJ2-1
abundance: NA

CDR3nt: TGTGCCTGGACTACACGGGTGTGGGAGACCCAGTACTTC
CDR3aa: CAWTTRVWETQYF
v_gene: TRBV30
d_gene: NA
j_gene: TRBJ2-5
abundance: NA

CDR3nt: TGTGCCAGCAGCTTAGGGAGCGGGGGAAGCTCCTACAATGAGCAGTTCTTC
CDR3aa: CASSLGSGGSSYNEQFF
v_gene: TRBV7-8
d_gene: TRBD2
j_gene: TRBJ2-1
abundance: NA

CDR3nt: TGTGCCAGCAGCTTGGTGGGGAACAGGGCTTATGGCTACACCTTC
CDR3aa: CASSLVGNRAYGYTF
v_gene: TRBV5-6
d_gene: NA
j_gene: TRBJ1-2
abundance: NA

CDR3nt: TGTGCCAGCAGCCAAGATGGGCTAGGACAGACCTACTATGGCTACACCTTC
CDR3aa: CASSQDGLGQTYYGYTF
v_gene: TRBV4-2
d_gene: NA
j_gene: TRBJ1-2
abundance: NA

CDR3nt: TGTGCCAGCACGTCTAGCACAGATACGCAGTATTTT
CDR3aa: CASTSSTDTQYF
v_gene: TRBV7-2
d_gene: NA
j_gene: TRBJ2-3
abundance: NA

CDR3nt: TGTGCCAGCAGCGTAAGTAGGCAGACGGACATCTCTGGAAACACCATATATTTT
CDR3aa: CASSVSRQTDISGNTIYF
v_gene: TRBV9
d_gene: NA
j_gene: TRBJ1-3
abundance: NA

CDR3nt: TGTGCCTCCGGAGGGGACAGGGGCTATGGCTACACCTTC
CDR3aa: CASGGDRGYGYTF
v_gene: TRBV6-1
d_gene: TRBD1
j_gene: TRBJ1-2
abundance: NA

CDR3nt: TGTGCCAGCAGCTTGGTGACTAGCGGGGGCCCCTACGAGCAGTACTTC
CDR3aa: CASSLVTSGGPYEQYF
v_gene: TRBV5-4
d_gene: TRBD2
j_gene: TRBJ2-7
abundance: NA

CDR3nt: TGTGCCAGTAGACCGACAGAGCCCTCTGGGGCCAACGTCCTGACTTTC
CDR3aa: CASRPTEPSGANVLTF
v_gene: TRBV19
d_gene: NA
j_gene: TRBJ2-6
abundance: few

CDR3nt: TGTGCCAGCAGCCAAGGCCTATTGGGACTAGCGGCCTCCTACAATGAGCAGTTCTTC
CDR3aa: CASSQGLLGLAASYNEQFF
v_gene: TRBV14
d_gene: TRBD2
j_gene: TRBJ2-1
abundance: once

CDR3nt: TGCGCCAGCAGCCCGGGACAGGCCTCCTCTGGGGCCAACGTCCTGACTTTC
CDR3aa: CASSPGQASSGANVLTF
v_gene: TRBV10-2
d_gene: TRBD1
j_gene: TRBJ2-6
abundance: few

CDR3nt: TGTGCCAGCAGTGCTCTAGCGGCCCCTCACTTAAGCTCCTACGAGCAGTACTTC
CDR3aa: CASSALAAPHLSSYEQYF
v_gene: TRBV2
d_gene: TRBD2
j_gene: TRBJ2-7
abundance: NA

CDR3nt: TGTGCCTGGACTCCCGACAGGCCCTACGAGCAGTACTTC
CDR3aa: CAWTPDRPYEQYF
v_gene: TRBV30
d_gene: NA
j_gene: TRBJ2-7
abundance: NA

CDR3nt: TGTGCCACCAGCCGGGGACAGTCAGGGATCGGTGAGCAGTACTTC
CDR3aa: CATSRGQSGIGEQYF
v_gene: TRBV15
d_gene: TRBD1
j_gene: TRBJ2-7
abundance: NA

CDR3nt: TGCAGCGGGGGGGGCGGGTCCGGCACAGATACGCAGTATTTT
CDR3aa: CSGGGGSGTDTQYF
v_gene: TRBV29-1
d_gene: NA
j_gene: TRBJ2-3
abundance: NA

CDR3nt: TGTGCCAGCAGTCGGGGACAGGGGGTGTCCTACGAGCAGTACTTC
CDR3aa: CASSRGQGVSYEQYF
v_gene: TRBV6-5
d_gene: TRBD1
j_gene: TRBJ2-7
abundance: NA

CDR3nt: TGTGCCAGCAGCCTCCCCCCCAGCGGGAGGACCCGGGAGACCCAGTACTTC
CDR3aa: CASSLPPSGRTRETQYF
v_gene: TRBV7-6
d_gene: TRBD2
j_gene: TRBJ2-5
abundance: once

CDR3nt: TGTGCCAGCAGCCAAGGAAGGGGGGGGCTTAGCGCGAGCACAGATACGCAGTATTTT
CDR3aa: CASSQGRGGLSASTDTQYF
v_gene: TRBV4-2
d_gene: NA
j_gene: TRBJ2-3
abundance: few

CDR3nt: TGTGCCAGCAGCCGCGTATTGAGCCGACAGGAGTCTTACGAGCAGTACTTC
CDR3aa: CASSRVLSRQESYEQYF
v_gene: TRBV11-2
d_gene: NA
j_gene: TRBJ2-7
abundance: NA

CDR3nt: TGTGCCAGCAGCACTAGCGGGATAAGCGCGGGCGAGCAGTACTTC
CDR3aa: CASSTSGISAGEQYF
v_gene: TRBV7-9
d_gene: TRBD2
j_gene: TRBJ2-7
abundance: NA

CDR3nt: TGCGCCAGCAGGTCCGGGACTAGCGGGAAAAGGGTCACCGGGGAGCTGTTTTTT
CDR3aa: CASRSGTSGKRVTGELFF
v_gene: TRBV10-1
d_gene: TRBD2
j_gene: TRBJ2-2
abundance: NA

CDR3nt: TGTGCCAGCAGTCGCAGGGGCTATAGCAATCAGCCCCAGCATTTT
CDR3aa: CASSRRGYSNQPQHF
v_gene: TRBV6-6
d_gene: NA
j_gene: TRBJ1-5
abundance: NA

CDR3nt: TGTGCCAGCAGCCCTAAGACAGGGGGCTATGAAAAACTGTTTTTT
CDR3aa: CASSPKTGGYEKLFF
v_gene: TRBV11-3
d_gene: TRBD1
j_gene: TRBJ1-4
abundance: NA

CDR3nt: TGTGCTAGTGGTTTGTTTCCCGGGTCACCTACCTACGAGCAGTACTTC
CDR3aa: CASGLFPGSPTYEQYF
v_gene: TRBV12-5
d_gene: NA
j_gene: TRBJ2-7
abundance: NA

CDR3nt: TGTGCCAGCAGTGAAGCAACCTCAGGGGGCAACAATGAGCAGTTCTTC
CDR3aa: CASSEATSGGNNEQFF
v_gene: TRBV2
d_gene: TRBD1
j_gene: TRBJ2-1
abundance: NA

CDR3nt: TGTGCCAGCAGTTTTGAGCGGCAGGAAGAGACCCAGTACTTC
CDR3aa: CASSFERQEETQYF
v_gene: TRBV28
d_gene: NA
j_gene: TRBJ2-5
abundance: NA

CDR3nt: TGTGCCAGCATCTCGGGAGGTCCCTACAATGAGCAGTTCTTC
CDR3aa: CASISGGPYNEQFF
v_gene: TRBV6-1
d_gene: TRBD2
j_gene: TRBJ2-1
abundance: NA

CDR3nt: TGTGCCACCAGCAGACGGGAGGGTGCGGATACGCAGTATTTT
CDR3aa: CATSRREGADTQYF
v_gene: TRBV15
d_gene: TRBD2
j_gene: TRBJ2-3
abundance: NA

CDR3nt: TGTGCCTGGAACCCCGGGACTAGCGGGAGGGCTAGTGGGACCGGGGAGCTGTTTTTT
CDR3aa: CAWNPGTSGRASGTGELFF
v_gene: TRBV30
d_gene: TRBD2
j_gene: TRBJ2-2
abundance: NA